The 14 T cell receptor beta chains reported below all come from one sample, sequenced in a study of identical twins. Each CDR3 protein is one row after TCRdb ran MiXCR on the 5' RACE reads. The top ten hold 1.6% of the sample, which has over 550,000 distinct CDR3 sequences, around 7.4% seen once. These data were also reused for a study on yellow fever vaccine responses in identical twins.

The sequenced sample was PBMCs. All receptors derive from a woman younger than 30 in good health.

CDR3 amino acids: CASSPRGRGGTGELFF. The CDR3 bases are TGCGCCAGCAGCCCCAGAGGAAGAGGGGGCACCGGGGAGCTGTTTTTT. The V and J genes are TRBV4-1 and TRBJ2-2, with TRBD1 as a possible D gene (6 bases). Germline assignment: CDR1 MGHRA and CDR2 YSYEKL. The germline V and J ends were trimmed by 4 bases and 4 bases, with 16 bases remaining between them. This CDR3 comprises 16 residues.

The gene calls are TRBV12-3 or TRBV12-4 and TRBJ2-5; D is possibly TRBD1 (6 bases). The V end lost 6 bases, the J end lost 3 bases, and 14 bases lay between the germline ends. The CDR3 length is 14 residues. CDR3 sequence reads: CASSQSTGEETQYF. The DNA of the CDR3 is TGTGCCAGCAGCCAATCGACAGGAGAAGAGACCCAGTACTTC.

This rearrangement joins TRBV20-1 to TRBJ2-7; possibly TRBD1 for D (6 bases). The CDR3 totals 15 residues. Germline V CDR1 and CDR2: DFQATT, SNEGSKA (reference sequence). Trimming left V 1 base short and J 2 bases short, with 15 bases between. In DNA form, the CDR3 reads TGCAGTGCTAGAGCCTTAGGACAGACCGCCTACGAGCAGTACGTC. It specifies CSARALGQTAYEQYV.

This clonotype was counted between two and nine times. This sequence joins TRBV20-1 and TRBJ2-5, with 9 bases identical to TRBD2. The V gene end was trimmed by 0 bases and the J gene end by 5 bases; junction bases not matched to a gene: 13. Per germline, CDR1 DFQATT and CDR2 SNEGSKA (reference sequence). This CDR3 region has 17 residues. As DNA, the CDR3 is TGCAGTGCTAGAGATACGGAGGCTAGCGGGAAAGTGGAGACCCAGTACTTC. It codes for CSARDTEASGKVETQYF.

This clonotype appeared many times. J is TRBJ2-7 and V is TRBV3-1, with 13 bases identical to TRBD2. The CDR3 sequence is 15 residues long. After removal of 4 bases from V and 4 bases from J, the junction contained 4 bases not matched to a gene. CDR1 is LGHDT, CDR2 YNNKEL, per germline (reference sequence). The CDR3 coding sequence is TGTGCCAGCAGCCCGTGGACTAGCGGGAGTTACGAGCAGTACTTC. Protein product: CASSPWTSGSYEQYF.

This clonotype was recorded many times. J is TRBJ2-4 and V is TRBV18; D remains ambiguous. Germline V gene data show CDR1 as KGHSH and CDR2 as LQKENI. CDR3 length: 13 residues. The ends were cut back, 0 bases at V and 5 bases at J, with 5 bases in the middle. The CDR3 loop reads CASSPPGQNIQYF. The CDR3 coding sequence is TGTGCCAGCTCACCACCGGGCCAAAACATTCAGTACTTC.

In its sample, this clonotype was seen a few times. This sequence joins TRBV28 and TRBJ2-1; no clear D gene. The CDR3 is 15 residues long. Germline V gene data show CDR1 as MDHEN and CDR2 as SYDVKM. V was trimmed by 4 bases and J by 6 bases, leaving 16 bases between them. CDR3 sequence: CASSSLSVWGNEQFF. The CDR3 DNA reads as TGTGCCAGCAGTTCCCTTAGTGTCTGGGGCAATGAGCAGTTCTTC.

This clonotype was detected a few times. This chain connects TRBV7-2 to TRBJ1-3; TRBD1 aligns across 9 bases. This CDR3 spans 17 amino acids. The germline V gene encodes CDR1 SGHTA and CDR2 FQGNSA. Unmatched junction bases numbered 7, after V lost 4 bases and J lost 0 bases. In nucleotides, the CDR3 is TGTGCCAGCAGCTCCTGGACAGGGGCGAGCTCTGGAAACACCATATATTTT. It yields the protein CASSSWTGASSGNTIYF. Full variable domain (missing parts from reference TRBV7-2 and TRBJ1-3): GAGVSQSPSNKVTEKGKDVELRCDPISGHTALYWYRQSLGQGLEFLIYFQGNSAPDKSGLPSDRFSAERTGGSVSTLTIQRTQQEDSAVYLCASSSWTGASSGNTIYFGEGSWLTVV.

This clonotype was observed a handful of times. This chain joins TRBV10-3 and TRBJ2-3, with 9 bases aligning to TRBD1. The germline CDR1 and CDR2 sequences are ENHRY and SYGVKD. The CDR3 length is 12 residues. Trimming removed 11 bases from V and 4 bases from J; junction bases left unmatched: 4. CDR3 region: CAVGQGPDTQYF. The CDR3 nucleotides read TGTGCCGTGGGACAGGGCCCAGATACGCAGTATTTT.

This clonotype was seen only a few times. This chain connects TRBV28 to TRBJ2-1; TRBD2 agrees at 9 bases. The germline CDR1 and CDR2 sequences are MDHEN and SYDVKM. The CDR3 runs to 15 residues. After removal of 6 bases from V and 4 bases from J, the junction contained 7 bases not matched to a gene. The CDR3 sequence is CASRSGTSRYNEQFF. The CDR3 nucleotides are TGTGCCAGCAGGTCCGGGACTAGCCGTTACAATGAGCAGTTCTTC.

This clonotype was seen at least ten times. The chain recombines TRBV4-1 with TRBJ2-1, with 9 bases fitting TRBD2. The CDR3 has 16 residues. Unmatched junction bases numbered 7, after V lost 1 base and J lost 6 bases. Germline lookup yields CDR1 MGHRA and CDR2 YSYEKL. This CDR3 reads CASSQVMATSGNEQFF. Here the CDR3 DNA reads TGCGCCAGCAGCCAAGTTATGGCGACTAGCGGCAATGAGCAGTTCTTC.

The chain combines TRBV7-9 with TRBJ1-2, with D uncertain. This CDR3 comprises 14 residues. Trimming took 5 bases from V and 8 from J, leaving 18 bases between them. The germline V gene encodes CDR1 SEHNR and CDR2 FQNEAQ (reference sequence). This chain's CDR3 is CASSQWEENAGYTF. The CDR3 bases are TGTGCCAGCAGCCAATGGGAGGAAAACGCCGGCTACACCTTC.

This chain links TRBV7-9 with TRBJ2-7; 12 nucleotides line up with TRBD2. Losses at the gene ends were 2 bases for V and 6 bases for J; bases not matched to a gene: 11. This CDR3 comprises 17 residues. Germline V gives CDR1 SEHNR, CDR2 FQNEAQ (reference sequence). Here the CDR3 reads CASSLTSTSGGQGEQYV. CDR3 bases: TGTGCCAGCAGCTTAACCTCGACTAGCGGGGGCCAGGGCGAGCAGTACGTC.

The table lists this clonotype with many counts. V and J are TRBV2 and TRBJ1-1, with 7 bases fitting TRBD1. Germline V gives CDR1 SNHLY, CDR2 FYNNEI. Trimming removed 7 bases from V and 3 bases from J; junction bases left unmatched: 11. The CDR3 is made up of 15 amino acids. CDR3 loop: CASTGEGTADTEAFF. The CDR3 nucleotides read TGTGCCAGCACCGGGGAGGGGACAGCTGACACTGAAGCTTTCTTT.